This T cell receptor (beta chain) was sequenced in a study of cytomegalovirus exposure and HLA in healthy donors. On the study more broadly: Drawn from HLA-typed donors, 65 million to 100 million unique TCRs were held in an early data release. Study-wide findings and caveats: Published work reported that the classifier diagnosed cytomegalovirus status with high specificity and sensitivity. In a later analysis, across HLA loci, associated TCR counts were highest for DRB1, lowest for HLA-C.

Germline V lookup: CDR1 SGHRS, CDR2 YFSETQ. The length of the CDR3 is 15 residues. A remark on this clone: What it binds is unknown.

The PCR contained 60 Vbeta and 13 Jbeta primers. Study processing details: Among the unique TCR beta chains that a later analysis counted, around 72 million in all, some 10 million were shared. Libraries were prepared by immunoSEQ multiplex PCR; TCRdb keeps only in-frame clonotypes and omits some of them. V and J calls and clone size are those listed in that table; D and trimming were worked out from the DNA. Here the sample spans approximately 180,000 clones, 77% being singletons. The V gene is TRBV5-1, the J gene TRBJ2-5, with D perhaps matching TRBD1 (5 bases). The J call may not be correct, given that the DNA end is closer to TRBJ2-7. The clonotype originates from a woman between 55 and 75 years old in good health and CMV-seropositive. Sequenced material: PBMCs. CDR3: CASSLEQGAAYEQYF. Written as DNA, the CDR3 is TGCGCCAGCAGCTTGGAGCAGGGTGCCGCCTACGAGCAGTACTTC.